There are many counts of the clone carrying this T cell receptor (beta chain). The data stem from a study of neurological immune-mediated disorders. As for the cDNA, it was generated by 5'RACE with 10-nucleotide random UMIs. Each CDR3 protein gets one entry after TCRdb re-called the 5' RACE reads with MiXCR. This table holds tens of thousands of distinct CDR3 sequences, roughly an eighth found once. This CDR3 is built from 14 residues. Germline lookup yields CDR1 DFQATT and CDR2 SNEGSKA (reference sequence). V gave up 0 bases and J gave up 5 bases; unmatched junction bases: 4. This TCR derives from a woman in her fifties or sixties with HTLV-1-associated myelopathy (HAM/TSP). The material sequenced was PBMCs. The chain links TRBV20-1 to TRBJ2-7; 10 bases line up with TRBD1. The CDR3 region is CSARDRDRGHEQYF. The CDR3 DNA sequence: TGCAGTGCTAGAGACCGGGACAGGGGCCACGAGCAGTACTTC.